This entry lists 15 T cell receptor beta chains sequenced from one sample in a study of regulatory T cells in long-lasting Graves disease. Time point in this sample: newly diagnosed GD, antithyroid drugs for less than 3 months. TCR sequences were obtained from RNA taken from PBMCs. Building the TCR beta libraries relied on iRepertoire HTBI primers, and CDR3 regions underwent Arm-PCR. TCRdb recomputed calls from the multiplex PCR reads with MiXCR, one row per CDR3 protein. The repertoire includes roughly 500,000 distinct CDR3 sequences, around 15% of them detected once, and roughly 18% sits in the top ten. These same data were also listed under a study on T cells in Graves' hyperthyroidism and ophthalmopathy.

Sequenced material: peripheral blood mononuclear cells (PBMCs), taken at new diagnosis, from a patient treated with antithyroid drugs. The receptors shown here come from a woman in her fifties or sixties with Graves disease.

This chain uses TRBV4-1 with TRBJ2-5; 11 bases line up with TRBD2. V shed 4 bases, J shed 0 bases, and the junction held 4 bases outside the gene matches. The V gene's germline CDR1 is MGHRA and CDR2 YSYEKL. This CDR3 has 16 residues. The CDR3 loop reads CASSRTSGGNQETQYF. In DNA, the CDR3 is TGCGCCAGCAGCCGCACTAGCGGGGGAAACCAAGAGACCCAGTACTTC.

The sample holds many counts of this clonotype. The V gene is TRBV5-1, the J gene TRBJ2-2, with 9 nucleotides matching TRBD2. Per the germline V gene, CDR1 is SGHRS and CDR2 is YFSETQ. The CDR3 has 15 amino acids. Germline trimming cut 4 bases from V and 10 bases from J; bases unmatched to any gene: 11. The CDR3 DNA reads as TGCGCCAGCAGCCTAGCGGGACTAGGGGGTGAGGAGCTGTTTTTT. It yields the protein CASSLAGLGGEELFF.

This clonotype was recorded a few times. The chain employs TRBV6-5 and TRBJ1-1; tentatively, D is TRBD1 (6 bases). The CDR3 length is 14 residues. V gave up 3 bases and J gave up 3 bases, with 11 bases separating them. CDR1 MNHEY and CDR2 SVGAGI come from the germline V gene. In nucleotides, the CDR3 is TGTGCCAGCAGTTATACGCACAGGGACACTGAAGCTTTCTTT. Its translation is CASSYTHRDTEAFF.

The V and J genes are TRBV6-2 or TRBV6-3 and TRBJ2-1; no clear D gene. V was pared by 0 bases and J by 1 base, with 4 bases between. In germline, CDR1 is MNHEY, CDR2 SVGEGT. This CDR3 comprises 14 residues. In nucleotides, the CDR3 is TGTGCCAGCAGTTACTCCGAATCCTACAATGAGCAGTTCTTC. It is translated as CASSYSESYNEQFF.

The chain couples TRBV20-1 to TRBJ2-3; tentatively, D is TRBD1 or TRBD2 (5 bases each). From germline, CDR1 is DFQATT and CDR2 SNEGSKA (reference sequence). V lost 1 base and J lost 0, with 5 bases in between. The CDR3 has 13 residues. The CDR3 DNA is TGCAGTGCTAGAGGGGACAGCACAGATACGCAGTATTTT. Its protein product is CSARGDSTDTQYF.

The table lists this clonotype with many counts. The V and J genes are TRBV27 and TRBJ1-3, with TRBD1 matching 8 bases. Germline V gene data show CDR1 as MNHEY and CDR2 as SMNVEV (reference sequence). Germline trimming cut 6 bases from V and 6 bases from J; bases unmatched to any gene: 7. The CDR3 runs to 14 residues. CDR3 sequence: CASSPDRDVNTIYF. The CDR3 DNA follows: TGTGCCAGCAGCCCGGACAGGGACGTAAACACCATATATTTT.

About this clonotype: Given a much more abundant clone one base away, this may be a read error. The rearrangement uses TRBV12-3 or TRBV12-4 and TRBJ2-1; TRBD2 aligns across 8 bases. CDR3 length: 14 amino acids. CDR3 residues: CANSFLAGYNEQFF. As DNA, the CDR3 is TGTGCCAACAGTTTTCTAGCGGGCTACAATGAGCAGTTCTTC.

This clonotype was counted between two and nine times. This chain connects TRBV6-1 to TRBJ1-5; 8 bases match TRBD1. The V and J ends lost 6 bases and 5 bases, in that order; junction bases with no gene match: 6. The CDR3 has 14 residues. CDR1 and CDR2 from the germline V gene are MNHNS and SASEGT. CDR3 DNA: TGTGCCAGCAGGGGAGGACAGGGCTATCAGCCCCAGCATTTT. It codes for CASRGGQGYQPQHF.

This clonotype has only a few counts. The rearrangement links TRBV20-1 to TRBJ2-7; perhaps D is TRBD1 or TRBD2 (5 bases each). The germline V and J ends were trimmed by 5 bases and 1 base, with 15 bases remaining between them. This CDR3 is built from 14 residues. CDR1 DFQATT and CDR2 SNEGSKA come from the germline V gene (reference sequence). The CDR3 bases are TGCAGTGCTTCCGACAGCAGGACTTCCTACGAGCAGTACTTC. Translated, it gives CSASDSRTSYEQYF.

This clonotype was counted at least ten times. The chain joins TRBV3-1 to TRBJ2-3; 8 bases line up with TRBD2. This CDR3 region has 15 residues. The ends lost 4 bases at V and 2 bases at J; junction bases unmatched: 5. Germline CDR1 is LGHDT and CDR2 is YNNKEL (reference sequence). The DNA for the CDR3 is TGTGCCAGCAGCCTAACTAGCGGAGACACAGATACGCAGTATTTT. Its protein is CASSLTSGDTDTQYF.

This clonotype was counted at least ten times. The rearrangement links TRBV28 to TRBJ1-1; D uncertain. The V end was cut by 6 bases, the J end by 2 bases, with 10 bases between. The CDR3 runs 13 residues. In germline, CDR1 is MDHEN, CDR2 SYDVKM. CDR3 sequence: CASSPIANTEAFF. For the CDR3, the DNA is TGTGCCAGCAGCCCCATAGCAAACACTGAAGCTTTCTTT.

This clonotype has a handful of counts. The DNA for the CDR3 is TGTGCCAGCAGCGTAGCCCAGGGGGGGTATGGCTACACCTTC. Its translation is CASSVAQGGYGYTF. The genes are TRBV9 and TRBJ1-2, with 7 bases fitting TRBD1. Losses at the gene ends were 0 bases for V and 5 bases for J; bases not matched to a gene: 4. The CDR3 consists of 14 residues. Germline CDR1 reads SGDLS; CDR2 reads YYNGEE.

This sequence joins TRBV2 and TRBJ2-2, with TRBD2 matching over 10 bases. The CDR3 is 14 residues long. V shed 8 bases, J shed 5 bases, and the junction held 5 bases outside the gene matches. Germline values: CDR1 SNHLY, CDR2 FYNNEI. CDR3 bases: TGTGCCAGCGGAGGACTAGCGGAAACCGGGGAGCTGTTTTTT. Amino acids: CASGGLAETGELFF.

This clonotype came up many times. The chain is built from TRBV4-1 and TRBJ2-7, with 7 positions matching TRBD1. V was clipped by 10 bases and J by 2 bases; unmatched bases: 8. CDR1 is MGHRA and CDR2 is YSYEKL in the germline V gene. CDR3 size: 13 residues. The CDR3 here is CATGTVETYEQYF. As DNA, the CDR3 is TGCGCCACCGGGACAGTCGAGACCTACGAGCAGTACTTC.

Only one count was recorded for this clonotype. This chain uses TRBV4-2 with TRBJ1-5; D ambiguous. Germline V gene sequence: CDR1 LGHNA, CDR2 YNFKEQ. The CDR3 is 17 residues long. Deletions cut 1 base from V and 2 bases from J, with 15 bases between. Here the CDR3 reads CASSQGFPGPRNQPQHF. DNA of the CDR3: TGTGCCAGCAGCCAAGGATTCCCTGGACCACGCAATCAGCCCCAGCATTTT.